This passage covers 19 T cell receptor beta chains from one sample sequenced in a study of technical replicates of blood from a handful of donors. Assay: immunoSEQ multiplex PCR; the TCRdb copy retains only in-frame clones and omits some. The data contain approximately 70,000 clones, 94% of them singletons. Sequencing input: T cells isolated from PBMCs. These receptors were collected from a human donor in good health.

The chain is built from TRBV7-3 and TRBJ2-5; 7 bases line up with TRBD2. The ends lost 4 bases at V and 5 bases at J; junction bases unmatched: 7. Germline V lookup: CDR1 SGHTA, CDR2 FQGTGA. The CDR3 totals 14 residues. The CDR3 loop is CASSSWGGGETQYF. The CDR3 DNA sequence: TGTGCCAGCAGCTCTTGGGGGGGTGGGGAGACCCAGTACTTC. The entire variable domain, with the rest obtained from reference TRBV7-3 and TRBJ2-5, is as follows: GAGVSQTPSNKVTEKGKYVELRCDPISGHTALYWYRQSLGQGPEFLIYFQGTGAADDSGLPNDRFFAVRPEGSVSTLKIQRTERGDSAVYLCASSSWGGGETQYFGPGTRLLVL.

The chain is built from TRBV6-1 and TRBJ2-4, with D possibly being TRBD1 (6 bases). The CDR3 totals 13 residues. Germline CDR1 reads MNHNS; CDR2 reads SASEGT. V was trimmed by 6 bases and J by 5 bases, leaving 11 bases between them. The CDR3 protein is CASSPTGENIQYF. CDR3 DNA: TGTGCCAGCAGCCCGACAGGAGAAAACATTCAGTACTTC.

CDR3 in DNA: TGTGCCAGCAGCTTAACGGAGCCAAGATACGGTGTGTCCCAGTACTTC. Amino acids: CASSLTEPRYGVSQYF. The chain uses TRBV7-8 and TRBJ2-5, with no clear D. The V and J ends lost 2 bases and 9 bases respectively, with 22 bases between them. CDR3 size: 16 residues. The germline CDR1 and CDR2 sequences are SGHVS and FQNEAQ.

The rearrangement uses TRBV5-1 and TRBJ2-3, with 11 bases identical to TRBD1. Germline loops: CDR1 SGHRS, CDR2 YFSETQ. Trimming at V came to 4 bases and at J to 4 bases, leaving 2 bases not matched to a gene. This CDR3 has 14 residues. CDR3 amino acids: CASSLGQGADTQYF. CDR3 sequence (DNA): TGCGCCAGCAGCCTGGGACAGGGGGCAGATACGCAGTATTTT.

The chain has TRBV7-2 and TRBJ1-1; D not resolved. The CDR3 totals 15 residues. V was pared by 2 bases and J by 0 bases, with 10 bases between. The germline V gene has CDR1 SGHTA and CDR2 FQGNSA. Written as DNA, the CDR3 is TGTGCCAGCAGCTTATCTCCAGGCATGAACACTGAAGCTTTCTTT. It yields the protein CASSLSPGMNTEAFF.

This clone was recorded only once. The V and J genes are TRBV7-2 and TRBJ1-1; no reliable D call. This CDR3 is built from 15 residues. Germline CDR1 SGHTA, CDR2 FQGNSA. V lost 5 bases, J lost 2 bases, and 15 bases lay in between. CDR3 in DNA: TGTGCCAGCAGCCCATTTCGGCTAGGTAACACTGAAGCTTTCTTT. It is translated as CASSPFRLGNTEAFF.

On this clone: Sequence at one end of the junction differs from germline and may be a read error. The chain uses TRBV6-9 and TRBJ1-1; 7 bases line up with TRBD1. Germline lookup yields CDR1 MNHGY and CDR2 SVAAGI. The CDR3 is 14 residues long. Here the CDR3 DNA reads TGTGCCGGCAGCGTCCCTTTAAGACAGGGCGAAGCTTTCTTT. Its translation is CAGSVPLRQGEAFF.

The chain joins TRBV6-1 to TRBJ2-2, with 7 bases lining up with TRBD1. Losses at the gene ends were 2 bases for V and 0 bases for J; bases not matched to a gene: 0. Germline CDR1 MNHNS, CDR2 SASEGT. The length of the CDR3 is 15 residues. CDR3 sequence (DNA): TGTGCCAGCAGTGAACAGGGGGCGAACACCGGGGAGCTGTTTTTT. As protein: CASSEQGANTGELFF.

The chain couples TRBV9 to TRBJ2-7; 9 bases line up with TRBD2. CDR1 SGDLS and CDR2 YYNGEE come from the germline V gene. V dropped 0 bases and J dropped 4; count of bases not matched to a gene: 8. The CDR3 spans 16 residues. The CDR3 spells CASSVVPASGIYEQYF. DNA of the CDR3: TGTGCCAGCAGCGTAGTTCCGGCTAGCGGGATTTACGAGCAGTACTTC.

This clone appeared once. The chain uses TRBV5-1 and TRBJ1-2; D is uncertain. This CDR3 region has 13 residues. V was trimmed by 2 bases and J by 2 bases, leaving 7 bases between them. In germline, CDR1 is SGHRS, CDR2 YFSETQ. The CDR3 reads CASSFTQNYGYTF. CDR3 nucleotides: TGCGCCAGCAGCTTTACACAGAACTATGGCTACACCTTC.

V is TRBV6-1 and J is TRBJ1-2; D is uncertain. The CDR3 is 12 residues long. V was shortened by 1 base and J by 7 bases, with 7 bases between the two germline ends. Looked up from germline, CDR1 is MNHNS and CDR2 is SASEGT. In nucleotides, the CDR3 is TGTGCCAGCAGTGAAGACAGTTTTGGCTACACCTTC. Its protein is CASSEDSFGYTF.

The rearrangement joins TRBV9 to TRBJ2-1, with TRBD2 matching over 9 bases. Germline V gene data show CDR1 as SGDLS and CDR2 as YYNGEE. The junction had 7 bases not matched to a gene; V was cut back by 0 bases and J by 6 bases. The CDR3 sequence is 16 residues long. CDR3 sequence (DNA): TGTGCCAGCAGCGTAGGTGTGATAGCGGGAGTCAATGAGCAGTTCTTC. The encoded protein is CASSVGVIAGVNEQFF.

V gene TRBV4-1 combines with J gene TRBJ2-5; TRBD2 agrees at 10 bases. J lost 3 bases, V lost 4 bases, and 8 bases had no gene match. Per the germline V gene, CDR1 is MGHRA and CDR2 is YSYEKL. The CDR3 has 16 amino acids. The CDR3 sequence is CASSPEDGTSEETQYF. The CDR3 nucleotides read TGCGCCAGCAGCCCGGAAGACGGGACTAGCGAAGAGACCCAGTACTTC.

The V and J genes are TRBV15 and TRBJ1-4, with 9 bases lining up with TRBD1. The CDR3 contains 15 residues. Germline CDR1 LNHNV, CDR2 YYDKDF (reference sequence). After removal of 3 bases from V and 8 bases from J, the junction contained 7 bases not matched to a gene. The CDR3: CATSSNRGLGEKLFF. The CDR3 nucleotides are TGTGCCACCAGCAGCAACAGGGGGCTAGGAGAAAAACTGTTTTTT.

The chain couples TRBV25-1 to TRBJ2-1; 7 bases line up with TRBD2. This CDR3 spans 15 amino acids. The germline gives CDR1 MGHDK, CDR2 SYGVNS. With 4 bases clipped from V and 4 bases from J, the junction kept 7 bases outside the gene matches. The CDR3 DNA is TGTGCCAGCAGTGGGGCTAGCGGATTTTACAATGAGCAGTTCTTC. Translation gives CASSGASGFYNEQFF.

The chain joins TRBV6-5 to TRBJ1-2; D might be TRBD1 (5 bases). Deletions cut 7 bases from V and 4 bases from J, with 16 bases between. The germline V gene encodes CDR1 MNHEY and CDR2 SVGAGI. This CDR3 region has 14 residues. CDR3: CASIPKGRSYGYTF. CDR3 bases: TGTGCCAGCATACCCAAGGGGCGCAGCTATGGCTACACCTTC.

The chain links TRBV6-5 to TRBJ2-7; TRBD1 might be the D (5 bases). Germline V CDR1 and CDR2: MNHEY, SVGAGI. Trimming stripped 2 bases from V and 0 bases from J, with 5 bases between. This CDR3 contains 13 residues. CDR3 region: CASSYGASYEQYF. The CDR3 region has the DNA TGTGCCAGCAGTTACGGGGCCTCCTACGAGCAGTACTTC.

This chain links TRBV5-4 with TRBJ2-7; a possible D gene is TRBD1 (6 bases). V dropped 4 bases and J dropped 0 bases, with 14 bases sitting between them. In germline, CDR1 is SGHNT, CDR2 YYREEE (reference sequence). This CDR3 is 15 amino acids long. CDR3 region: CASSPARGSSYEQYF. CDR3 DNA: TGTGCCAGCAGCCCCGCCAGGGGAAGCTCCTACGAGCAGTACTTC. Filled out from reference TRBV5-4 and TRBJ2-7, the complete variable domain reads ETGVTQSPTHLIKTRGQQVTLRCSSQSGHNTVSWYQQALGQGPQFIFQYYREEENGRGNFPPRFSGLQFPNYSSELNVNALELDDSALYLCASSPARGSSYEQYFGPGTRLTVT.

CDR3 sequence (DNA): TGTGCCAGCTACGATCACGGGGGTGAGCAGTTCTTC. It specifies CASYDHGGEQFF. The genes are TRBV6-5 and TRBJ2-1; maybe TRBD2 (6 bases). Trimming took off 8 bases at V and 9 bases at J, with 14 bases between the two ends. The germline V gene has CDR1 MNHEY and CDR2 SVGAGI. This CDR3 spans 12 amino acids.